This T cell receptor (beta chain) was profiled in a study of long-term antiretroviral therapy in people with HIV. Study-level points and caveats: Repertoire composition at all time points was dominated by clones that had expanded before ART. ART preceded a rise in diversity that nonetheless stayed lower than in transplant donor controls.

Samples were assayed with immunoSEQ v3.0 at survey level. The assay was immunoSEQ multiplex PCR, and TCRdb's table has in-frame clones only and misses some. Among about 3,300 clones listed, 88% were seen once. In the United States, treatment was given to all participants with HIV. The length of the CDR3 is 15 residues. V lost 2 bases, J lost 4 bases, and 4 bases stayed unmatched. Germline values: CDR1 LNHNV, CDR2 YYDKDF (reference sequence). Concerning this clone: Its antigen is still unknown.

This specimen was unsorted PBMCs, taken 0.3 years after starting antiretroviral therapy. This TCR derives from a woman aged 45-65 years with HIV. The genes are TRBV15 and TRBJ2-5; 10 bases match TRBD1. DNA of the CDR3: TGTGCCACCAGCAGATTCAGGACAGGGGGAGAGACCCAGTACTTC. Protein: CATSRFRTGGETQYF.